This is a list of T cell receptor beta chains from one sample in a study of control samples from healthy donors and cancer patients. Sequenced by immunoSEQ multiplex PCR; TCRdb stores in-frame clones only, minus some. Of around 140,000 clones in the sample, around 92% were seen once. Sequencing was carried out using PBMCs. The receptors derive from a man in his fifties or sixties with head and neck cancer. CDR3s include the opening cysteine and the closing phenylalanine or tryptophan. D genes are given only for firm matches. Clone size is stated in some rows and not others, as once, few, many or a class when expanded.

D gene: NA
J gene: TRBJ2-1
V gene: TRBV6-5
clone size: NA
CDR3 DNA: TGTGCCAGCAGCTTAGCGGAGAGCTCCTACAATGAGCAGTTCTTC
CDR3 protein: CASSLAESSYNEQFF

D gene: NA
J gene: TRBJ1-1
V gene: TRBV6-1
clone size: NA
CDR3 DNA: TGTGCCAGCAGTGAAGGAATGGCTCAATGGGACACTGAAGCTTTCTTT
CDR3 protein: CASSEGMAQWDTEAFF

D gene: NA
J gene: TRBJ1-2
V gene: TRBV7-9
clone size: NA
CDR3 DNA: TGTGCCAGCAGCTTAGAGGCAGACTATGGCTACACCTTC
CDR3 protein: CASSLEADYGYTF

D gene: TRBD2
J gene: TRBJ2-7
V gene: TRBV28
clone size: once
CDR3 DNA: TGTGCCAGCAGCCCCTACCCGACTAGCGGGAGCTACGAGCAGTACTTC
CDR3 protein: CASSPYPTSGSYEQYF

D gene: NA
J gene: TRBJ1-3
V gene: TRBV7-9
clone size: NA
CDR3 DNA: TGTGCCAGCAGCGCCGGGACACCCTCTGGAAACACCATATATTTT
CDR3 protein: CASSAGTPSGNTIYF

D gene: NA
J gene: TRBJ1-2
V gene: TRBV5-6
clone size: NA
CDR3 DNA: TGTGCCAGCAGCTTCGGCCACACTGGTGGCTACACCTTC
CDR3 protein: CASSFGHTGGYTF

D gene: TRBD1
J gene: TRBJ1-1
V gene: TRBV4-2
clone size: NA
CDR3 DNA: TGTGCCAGCGGTAGGGGGCAGTACACTGAAGCTTTCTTT
CDR3 protein: CASGRGQYTEAFF

D gene: TRBD1
J gene: TRBJ2-7
V gene: TRBV5-1
clone size: NA
CDR3 DNA: TGCGCCAGCAGCTTGGCCGGGACAGTGATCTACGAGCAGTACTTC
CDR3 protein: CASSLAGTVIYEQYF

D gene: TRBD1
J gene: TRBJ2-7
V gene: TRBV5-1
clone size: NA
CDR3 DNA: TGCGCCAGCAGCTCCTTGACAGGGTACGAGCAGTACTTC
CDR3 protein: CASSSLTGYEQYF

D gene: NA
J gene: TRBJ1-6
V gene: TRBV28
clone size: NA
CDR3 DNA: TGTGCCAGCAGTTTTGGCGGGCTGAATAATTCACCCCTCCACTTT
CDR3 protein: CASSFGGLNNSPLHF

D gene: TRBD1
J gene: TRBJ1-1
V gene: TRBV6-5
clone size: NA
CDR3 DNA: TGTGCCAGCAGTTACTCGGATTACAGGGGTACTGAAGCTTTCTTT
CDR3 protein: CASSYSDYRGTEAFF

D gene: TRBD1
J gene: TRBJ1-1
V gene: TRBV5-1
clone size: NA
CDR3 DNA: TGCGCCAGCAGCTTTAGGACAGGCCTGAGCACTGAAGCTTTCTTT
CDR3 protein: CASSFRTGLSTEAFF

D gene: NA
J gene: TRBJ1-5
V gene: TRBV4-1
clone size: NA
CDR3 DNA: TGCGCCAGCAGCCAGGACCCCAAACCAGAGCCCCAGCATTTT
CDR3 protein: CASSQDPKPEPQHF

D gene: TRBD2
J gene: TRBJ2-1
V gene: TRBV19
clone size: NA
CDR3 DNA: TGTGCCAGTAGTATAGACAAGACTAGCCTGTACAATGAGCAGTTCTTC
CDR3 protein: CASSIDKTSLYNEQFF

D gene: NA
J gene: TRBJ1-2
V gene: TRBV5-4
clone size: NA
CDR3 DNA: TGTGCCAGCAGCCGGGGGGGGGCTGATGGCTACACCTTC
CDR3 protein: CASSRGGADGYTF

D gene: NA
J gene: TRBJ2-1
V gene: TRBV27
clone size: NA
CDR3 DNA: TGTGCCAGCAGTTGGGGTAGCATGGACTCCTACAATGAGCAGTTCTTC
CDR3 protein: CASSWGSMDSYNEQFF

D gene: NA
J gene: TRBJ1-3
V gene: TRBV7-9
clone size: NA
CDR3 DNA: TGTGCCAGCAGCTCACGGGGGGGAAACACCATATATTTT
CDR3 protein: CASSSRGGNTIYF

D gene: NA
J gene: TRBJ1-2
V gene: TRBV11-2
clone size: NA
CDR3 DNA: TGTGCCAGCAGCTGGCCAACGTCGGGGGATTATGGCTACACCTTC
CDR3 protein: CASSWPTSGDYGYTF

D gene: NA
J gene: TRBJ2-7
V gene: TRBV4-1
clone size: NA
CDR3 DNA: TGCGCCAGCAGCCCATTGAGGAGCGGACCCTACGAGCAGTACTTC
CDR3 protein: CASSPLRSGPYEQYF

D gene: NA
J gene: TRBJ2-2
V gene: TRBV30
clone size: NA
CDR3 DNA: TGTGCCTGGAGTGTACAGGGCACCGGGGAGCTGTTTTTT
CDR3 protein: CAWSVQGTGELFF

D gene: NA
J gene: TRBJ1-2
V gene: TRBV2
clone size: once
CDR3 DNA: TGTGCCAGCAGTGCGGTAAAGGGGTGGTATGGCTACACCTTC
CDR3 protein: CASSAVKGWYGYTF

D gene: TRBD1
J gene: TRBJ2-7
V gene: TRBV5-8
clone size: NA
CDR3 DNA: TGTGCCAGCAGCTTGCCCTCGGGACAGGGTCGCGAGCAGTACTTC
CDR3 protein: CASSLPSGQGREQYF

D gene: NA
J gene: TRBJ1-1
V gene: TRBV28
clone size: once
CDR3 DNA: TGTGCCATTTGGGCCCCGAACACTGAAGCTTTCTTT
CDR3 protein: CAIWAPNTEAFF

D gene: NA
J gene: TRBJ1-5
V gene: TRBV19
clone size: NA
CDR3 DNA: TGTGCCAGTTCTGAGGGGATTCGACAGCCCCAGCATTTT
CDR3 protein: CASSEGIRQPQHF

D gene: NA
J gene: TRBJ1-1
V gene: TRBV5-6
clone size: NA
CDR3 DNA: TGTGCCAGCAGCTTGTGGACGGAGGAAGCTTTCTTT
CDR3 protein: CASSLWTEEAFF